A selection of T cell receptor beta chains follows, all from one sample in a study of cytomegalovirus exposure and HLA in healthy donors. This table comes from immunoSEQ multiplex PCR, and its TCRdb copy is limited to in-frame clones, with some not included. The sample holds around 92,000 clones, about 83% seen once. The material sequenced was PBMCs. These TCRs come from a female donor in good health and CMV-seropositive. Both conserved end residues are part of each CDR3. D genes are given only for firm matches. Clone size, where shown, is once, few, many, or a class for clones that have expanded.

length	V	size	J	D	DNA	CDR3
19	TRBV13	NA	TRBJ2-5	TRBD1	TGTGCCAGCAGCCGAAGCCCCTACCCGGACAGGAAAGGGTCGGAGACCCAGTACTTC	CASSRSPYPDRKGSETQYF
17	TRBV7-7	few	TRBJ2-5	NA	TGTGCTAGCAGCTTAGCGCGACAGGGACTAGGTCAGGAGACCCAGTACTTC	CASSLARQGLGQETQYF
12	TRBV2	NA	TRBJ1-2	NA	TGTGCCAGCAGTGATTGGGGGCTCGGCTACACCTTC	CASSDWGLGYTF
17	TRBV9	NA	TRBJ2-1	TRBD2	TGTGCCAGCAGCGTAGCGGCTAGCGGGGGGGCCCACAATGAGCAGTTCTTC	CASSVAASGGAHNEQFF
16	TRBV15	few	TRBJ1-4	TRBD1	TGTGCCACCAGCATTCCGTCAGGGGGTACTAATGAAAAACTGTTTTTT	CATSIPSGGTNEKLFF
13	TRBV6-5	NA	TRBJ1-1	NA	TGTGCCAGCACCACGCTTCGGGGCACTGAAGCTTTCTTT	CASTTLRGTEAFF
15	TRBV28	NA	TRBJ1-5	TRBD1	TGTGCCAGCAGTTTAGGGACAGGATACAATCAGCCCCAGCATTTT	CASSLGTGYNQPQHF
18	TRBV21-1	few	TRBJ1-5	NA	TGTGCCAGCAGCAAAGCGCAAGGGCCAAAGGGGAGCAATCAGCCCCAGCATTTT	CASSKAQGPKGSNQPQHF
14	TRBV5-1	few	TRBJ1-4	TRBD1	TGCGCCAGCAGGACACAGGGGAGTGATGAAAAACTGTTTTTT	CASRTQGSDEKLFF
15	TRBV6-6	NA	TRBJ2-4	TRBD1	TGTGCCAGCAGCCCGGGACAGGGAATCCAAAACATTCAGTACTTC	CASSPGQGIQNIQYF